These 4 T cell receptor beta chains originate from one sample sequenced in a study of blood T cell repertoires in COVID-19. Repertoires were generated with immunoSEQ multiplex PCR, while TCRdb's copy carries only in-frame clones and drops some. The sample records approximately 90,000 clones, about 83% being singletons. The sequenced sample consisted of peripheral blood. The receptors were sampled from a human donor in a cohort sampled during active COVID-19.

The chain uses TRBV5-8 and TRBJ1-6; 9 bases are shared with TRBD1. Looked up from germline, CDR1 is SGHTS and CDR2 is YDEGEE. The CDR3 contains 15 residues. With V trimmed by 6 bases and J by 9 bases, 10 bases remained unmatched. CDR3 sequence (DNA): TGTGCCAGCACCCGACAGGGGGACGGTAGTTCACCCCTCCACTTT. It codes for CASTRQGDGSSPLHF.

This chain connects TRBV6-2 or TRBV6-3 to TRBJ2-1; 13 positions match TRBD2. Germline V gives CDR1 MNHEY, CDR2 SVGEGT. The CDR3 length is 16 residues. V dropped 2 bases and J dropped 7; count of bases not matched to a gene: 5. The CDR3: CASSYQLAGGHNEQFF. The CDR3, as DNA: TGTGCCAGCAGTTACCAACTAGCGGGAGGGCATAATGAGCAGTTCTTC.

The rearrangement uses TRBV7-9 and TRBJ2-1; 10 bases are a match to TRBD1. The length of the CDR3 is 17 residues. Germline CDR1 reads SEHNR; CDR2 reads FQNEAQ (reference sequence). Trimming removed 4 bases from V and 6 bases from J; junction bases left unmatched: 12. CDR3 DNA: TGTGCCAGCAGCTCCAGACCCCGGGACAGGGGATCCAATGAGCAGTTCTTC. Protein sequence: CASSSRPRDRGSNEQFF.

This clone was observed once. The V and J genes are TRBV19 and TRBJ1-4; maybe TRBD1 (6 bases). Trimming took off 6 bases at V and 5 bases at J, with 13 bases between the two ends. CDR1 and CDR2 from the germline V gene are LNHDA and SQIVND (reference sequence). The length of the CDR3 is 14 residues. The chain's CDR3 is CASSVDRQNEKLFF. The CDR3 coding sequence is TGTGCCAGTAGCGTCGACAGGCAGAATGAAAAACTGTTTTTT.